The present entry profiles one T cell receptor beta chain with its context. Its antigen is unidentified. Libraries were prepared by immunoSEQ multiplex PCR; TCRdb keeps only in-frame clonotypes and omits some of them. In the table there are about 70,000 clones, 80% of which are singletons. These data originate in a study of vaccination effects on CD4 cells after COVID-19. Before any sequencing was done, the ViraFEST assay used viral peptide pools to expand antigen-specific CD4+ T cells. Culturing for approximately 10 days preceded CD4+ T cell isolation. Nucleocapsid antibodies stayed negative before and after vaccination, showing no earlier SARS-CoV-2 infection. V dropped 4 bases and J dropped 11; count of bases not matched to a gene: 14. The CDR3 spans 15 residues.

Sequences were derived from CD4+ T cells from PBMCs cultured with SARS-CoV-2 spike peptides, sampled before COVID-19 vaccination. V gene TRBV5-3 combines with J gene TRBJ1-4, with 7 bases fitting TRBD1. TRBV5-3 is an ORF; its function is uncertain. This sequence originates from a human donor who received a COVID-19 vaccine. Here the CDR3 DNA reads TGTGCCAGAAGCCCTAAAGGGACAGCCTCCGGGAAACTGTTTTTT. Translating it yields CARSPKGTASGKLFF.